This TCR beta chain originates from a study of CD8 T cells in ankylosing spondylitis. The V end lost 4 bases, the J end lost 6 bases, and 10 bases lay between the germline ends. Germline-derived CDR1 and CDR2 are MGHRA and YSYEKL. CDR3 length: 12 residues. This clonotype occurred a few times. One entry per CDR3 protein results from TCRdb running MiXCR on the 5' RACE reads. The data contain about 400,000 distinct CDR3 sequences, 20% to 25% of them seen just once; the ten biggest clones take up around 13%. Sequenced material: blood, either unsorted or a sorted T cell fraction (not recorded which). This chain links TRBV4-1 with TRBJ2-7; D remains ambiguous. This TCR came from a male donor with ankylosing spondylitis or in good health (not recorded which). The CDR3 nucleotides are TGCGCCAGCAGCCCCGACTCCGTCGAGCAGTACTTC. This codes for CASSPDSVEQYF.